Below, 31 T cell receptor beta chains from the same sample are listed, as sequenced in a study of blood T cells in healthy people across ages. It was with a sample-barcoded 5' primer and a J-beta primer mix that a second PCR of roughly 7 to 12 cycles was run. TCRdb processed the 5' RACE reads anew with MiXCR; each CDR3 protein has one entry. Of more than 550,000 distinct CDR3 sequences listed, roughly 20% are singletons. The sequenced sample consisted of blood. All receptors come from a man between 65 and 79 years old in good health.

The chain has TRBV5-1 and TRBJ2-1, with TRBD2 identical over 8 bases. The germline CDR1 and CDR2 sequences are SGHRS and YFSETQ. V gave up 4 bases and J gave up 0 bases; unmatched junction bases: 9. This CDR3 comprises 17 residues. CDR3: CASSHGGSGASYNEQFF. The CDR3 bases are TGCGCCAGCAGCCACGGGGGTAGCGGGGCCTCCTACAATGAGCAGTTCTTC.

The rearrangement uses TRBV20-1 and TRBJ1-1; a weak D match, TRBD1 (5 bases). The CDR3 sequence is 15 residues long. CDR1 and CDR2 (germline): DFQATT, SNEGSKA (reference sequence). With 5 bases removed from V and 1 base from J, the gap between germline ends came to 17 bases. Written as DNA, the CDR3 is TGCAGTGCTCCCGACCCAGGGCGGGCGAACACTGAAGCTTTCTTT. Its protein is CSAPDPGRANTEAFF.

The table lists this clonotype with a few counts. The rearrangement joins TRBV20-1 to TRBJ2-3; TRBD1 matches 8 bases. The CDR3 totals 14 residues. Germline V gene sequence: CDR1 DFQATT, CDR2 SNEGSKA (reference sequence). Unmatched junction bases numbered 6, after V lost 4 bases and J lost 3 bases. The CDR3 DNA sequence: TGCAGTGCTACCGACAGGGGATGGACAGATACGCAGTATTTT. Translation: CSATDRGWTDTQYF.

This clonotype was detected only a few times. The V call is TRBV7-6, the J call TRBJ1-1, with 9 bases that match TRBD1. This CDR3 spans 14 amino acids. The germline gives CDR1 SGHVS, CDR2 FNYEAQ. Losses at the gene ends were 5 bases for V and 4 bases for J; bases not matched to a gene: 5. CDR3 region: CASSATGGGTEAFF. CDR3 DNA: TGTGCCAGCAGCGCAACAGGGGGCGGCACTGAAGCTTTCTTT.

This clonotype was observed a few times. V usage is TRBV5-1 and J usage is TRBJ1-2; D not resolved. The CDR3 loop spans 13 amino acids. With 4 bases removed from V and 6 bases from J, the gap between germline ends came to 13 bases. CDR1 is SGHRS and CDR2 is YFSETQ in the germline V gene. CDR3 nucleotides: TGCGCCAGCAGCGCCAGGACGGAGAATGGCTACACCTTC. Translating gives CASSARTENGYTF. The full variable domain, completed using reference TRBV5-1 and TRBJ1-2, is KAGVTQTPRYLIKTRGQQVTLSCSPISGHRSVSWYQQTPGQGLQFLFEYFSETQRNKGNFPGRFSGRQFSNSRSEMNVSTLELGDSALYLCASSARTENGYTFGSGTRLTVV.

This chain uses TRBV7-3 with TRBJ2-1, with a tentative D call TRBD1 (6 bases). Per germline, CDR1 SGHTA and CDR2 FQGTGA. Trimming took off 0 bases at V and 2 bases at J, with 8 bases between the two ends. The CDR3 consists of 15 residues. CDR3: CASSLTGHTYNEQFF. CDR3 DNA sequence: TGTGCCAGCAGCTTAACGGGACACACCTACAATGAGCAGTTCTTC.

In this sample, this clonotype turned up a few times. Here the CDR3 DNA reads TGTGCCAGCTCACCACCGGAAGGGGCCGATGTCTATGGCTACACCTTC. This sequence encodes CASSPPEGADVYGYTF. V usage is TRBV18 and J usage is TRBJ1-2, with D possibly TRBD1 on 5 matching bases. V dropped 0 bases and J dropped 4 bases, with 15 bases sitting between them. The V gene's germline CDR1 is KGHSH and CDR2 LQKENI. The CDR3 loop spans 16 amino acids.

The chain carries TRBV20-1 and TRBJ1-1; D uncertain. Trimming pared 6 bases from V and 1 base from J, leaving 9 bases between. The CDR3 loop spans 12 amino acids. Germline V gene sequence: CDR1 DFQATT, CDR2 SNEGSKA (reference sequence). The CDR3: CSAFLRNTEAFF. The CDR3 coding sequence is TGCAGTGCGTTCTTGAGGAACACTGAAGCTTTCTTT.

This clonotype occurred once. A junction boundary mismatches the germline segment, possibly from a read error. The chain joins TRBV7-8 to TRBJ2-7; weak D call: TRBD1 (6 bases). Germline assignment: CDR1 SGHVS and CDR2 FQNEAQ. This CDR3 has 13 residues. The CDR3 protein is CASSLGQPYEQCF. In nucleotides, the CDR3 is TGTGCCAGCAGCCTGGGACAACCCTACGAGCAGTGCTTC.

Regarding this clonotype: Relative to the germline gene, one junction end is altered; a read error may explain this. The rearrangement links TRBV3-1 to TRBJ2-3; D gene unclear. Germline V CDR1 and CDR2: LGHDT, YNNKEL (reference sequence). CDR3 length equals 13 residues. For the CDR3, the DNA is TGTGCCGGCAGCCAAGTGGTGGAATATACGCAGTATTTT. Its protein is CAGSQVVEYTQYF.

A note on this clonotype: Its ends do not fully match the called genes, so a read error is possible. The V and J genes are TRBV5-8 and TRBJ2-5; D is perhaps TRBD1 (5 bases). TRBJ2-1 matches the DNA end more closely, so the J call is doubtful. Per germline, CDR1 SGHTS and CDR2 YDEGEE. The CDR3 runs 15 residues. The CDR3 nucleotides are TGTGCCAGCAGCTTGGGACAGACGAAGTACAATAAGCAGTTCTTC. Protein: CASSLGQTKYNKQFF.

This chain uses TRBV5-4 with TRBJ2-1; D gene uncertain. Germline CDR1 SGHNT, CDR2 YYREEE (reference sequence). Trimming pared 1 base from V and 6 bases from J, leaving 5 bases between. The CDR3 runs to 12 residues. The CDR3 nucleotides read TGTGCCAGCAGCTTGCCCGCCAATGAGCAGTTCTTC. This codes for CASSLPANEQFF.

This clonotype has a handful of counts. V and J are TRBV7-2 and TRBJ2-5; 13 nucleotides line up with TRBD2. V trimming: 2 bases; J trimming: 2 bases; junction bases outside the gene matches: 5. The CDR3 is made up of 17 amino acids. The germline CDR1 and CDR2 sequences are SGHTA and FQGNSA. The CDR3 nucleotides are TGTGCCAGCAGCTTATCCACTAGCGGGAGGGGACAAGAGACCCAGTACTTC. It translates to CASSLSTSGRGQETQYF.

The chain employs TRBV12-3 or TRBV12-4 and TRBJ1-2; D not resolved. Trimming cost V 5 bases and J 5 bases, with 12 bases left between them. The length of the CDR3 is 13 residues. The CDR3, as DNA: TGTGCCAGCAGTCCGCGACGGTTATATGGCTACACCTTC. Encoded protein: CASSPRRLYGYTF.

The rearrangement uses TRBV3-1 and TRBJ1-4; 8 bases agree with TRBD1. This CDR3 spans 15 amino acids. The germline V gene has CDR1 LGHDT and CDR2 YNNKEL (reference sequence). V lost 2 bases, J lost 8 bases, and 7 bases stayed unmatched. Here the CDR3 DNA reads TGTGCCAGCAGCCAAACCGGACAGGGATTCGAAAAACTGTTTTTT. Its translation is CASSQTGQGFEKLFF.

The V call is TRBV11-2, the J call TRBJ2-1, with 8 bases identical to TRBD2. The junction had 15 bases not matched to a gene; V was cut back by 3 bases and J by 8 bases. Germline V gives CDR1 SGHAT, CDR2 FQNNGV. The CDR3 is made up of 17 amino acids. The CDR3 bases are TGTGCCAGCAGCTTTCGACGGTCGACTAGAGCGGGAGATGAGCAGTTCTTC. The encoded protein is CASSFRRSTRAGDEQFF.

This clonotype was seen more than once but under ten times. The rearrangement links TRBV4-2 to TRBJ2-5; no definite D call. The germline V gene has CDR1 LGHNA and CDR2 YNFKEQ. This CDR3 spans 16 amino acids. The V end lost 3 bases, the J end lost 1 base, and 15 bases lay between the germline ends. The CDR3 region is CASSHGEPVLQETQYF. As DNA, the CDR3 is TGTGCCAGCAGCCATGGCGAGCCGGTCCTCCAAGAGACCCAGTACTTC.

A few counts support this clonotype. The V call is TRBV20-1, the J call TRBJ2-1, with 10 nucleotides matching TRBD2. From germline, CDR1 is DFQATT and CDR2 SNEGSKA (reference sequence). There are 17 residues in the CDR3. Trimming cost V 0 bases and J 5 bases; bases outside gene matches: 10. The CDR3 here is CSARDALAGVENNEQFF. CDR3 sequence (DNA): TGCAGTGCTAGAGATGCCCTAGCGGGGGTGGAGAACAATGAGCAGTTCTTC.

A note on this clonotype: This sequence may be a read error, since a much larger clone differs from it by one base. The chain uses TRBV28 and TRBJ2-3; TRBD2 matches 8 bases. The CDR3 extends over 14 amino acids. Looked up from germline, CDR1 is MDHEN and CDR2 is SYDVKM. The CDR3 sequence: CASNGGAGTDTRYF. Here the CDR3 DNA reads TGTGCCAGCAACGGGGGGGCGGGCACAGATACGCGGTATTTT. The variable domain in full, completed from reference TRBV28 and TRBJ2-3, reads DVKVTQSSRYLVKRTGEKVFLECVQDMDHENMFWYRQDPGLGLRLIYFSYDVKMKEKGDIPEGYSVSREKKERFSLILESASTNQTSMYLCASNGGAGTDTRYFGPGTRLTVL.

This clonotype has a handful of counts. This rearrangement joins TRBV12-3 or TRBV12-4 to TRBJ1-4; 10 bases are a match to TRBD1. The CDR3 runs to 14 residues. Trimming took 11 bases from V and 13 from J; bases not matched to a gene: 16. CDR3 DNA sequence: TGTGCCGGCAATGACTGGGGGACAGGGGATGTACTGTTTTTT. Translating gives CAGNDWGTGDVLFF.

Many counts were recorded for this clonotype. The chain links TRBV20-1 to TRBJ2-1; no clear D. Trimming cost V 7 bases and J 3 bases, with 16 bases left between them. The V gene's germline CDR1 is DFQATT and CDR2 SNEGSKA (reference sequence). The CDR3 is made up of 14 amino acids. The CDR3 DNA is TGCAGTGGCCGGTATCTGTCGAACTACAATGAGCAGTTCTTC. Its translation: CSGRYLSNYNEQFF.

The chain joins TRBV29-1 to TRBJ2-3; 13 positions agree with TRBD2. Germline V gives CDR1 SQVTM, CDR2 ANQGSEA. V lost 7 bases and J lost 4; bases outside the gene matches: 2. The CDR3 length is 13 residues. The CDR3 nucleotides are TGCAGCGGGACTAGCGGGGGTTCAGATACGCAGTATTTT. Translation gives CSGTSGGSDTQYF.

This clonotype was seen a few times. The chain recombines TRBV20-1 with TRBJ2-7, with a tentative D call TRBD2 (6 bases). There are 13 residues in the CDR3. Germline values: CDR1 DFQATT, CDR2 SNEGSKA (reference sequence). CDR3 sequence (DNA): TGCAGTGCTAGAGAAACTAGCTCCCACGAGCAGTACGTC. As protein: CSARETSSHEQYV.

This clonotype was counted a few times. V gene TRBV12-3 or TRBV12-4 combines with J gene TRBJ2-7; D gene unclear. V gave up 4 bases and J gave up 5 bases, with 9 bases separating them. The CDR3 totals 12 residues. The CDR3 DNA reads as TGTGCCAGCAGTTCCTATGGCCACGAGCAGTACGTC. The encoded protein is CASSSYGHEQYV.

V and J are TRBV5-1 and TRBJ2-5; TRBD1 matches at 7 bases. The J call is doubtful: the DNA matches TRBJ2-1 better. The CDR3 has 14 amino acids. The V gene's germline CDR1 is SGHRS and CDR2 YFSETQ. The chain's CDR3 is CAGERQGWSGEQFF. CDR3 sequence (DNA): TGCGCCGGCGAAAGACAGGGCTGGAGTGGTGAGCAGTTCTTC.

V gene TRBV18 combines with J gene TRBJ2-5, with a weak D call TRBD1 (6 bases). Gene TRBJ2-7 matches the end of the DNA better, so the J call may be wrong. Germline V CDR1 and CDR2: KGHSH, LQKENI. The CDR3 runs to 16 residues. CDR3 residues: CASSSKLETGSSEQYF. CDR3 coding DNA: TGTGCCAGCTCATCCAAGCTGGAGACAGGATCTTCCGAGCAGTACTTC.

The rearrangement joins TRBV21-1 to TRBJ1-1. TRBV21-1 is a pseudogene locus. The CDR3 has 14 amino acids. The CDR3 spells CASSNHQRNTEAFF. CDR3 DNA sequence: TGTGCCAGCAGCAATCATCAGAGGAACACTGAAGCTTTCTTT.

In its sample, this clonotype was seen a few times. V and J are TRBV5-1 and TRBJ2-5, with TRBD1 identical over 9 bases. Losses at the gene ends were 5 bases for V and 7 bases for J; bases not matched to a gene: 15. Germline assignment: CDR1 SGHRS and CDR2 YFSETQ. The CDR3 has 16 amino acids. The CDR3 loop reads CASSSSGTGLVGTQYF. CDR3 sequence (DNA): TGCGCCAGCAGTTCCTCCGGGACAGGGTTGGTTGGGACCCAGTACTTC.

The V and J genes are TRBV20-1 and TRBJ2-5; D not resolved. The end of the DNA fits TRBJ2-1 better, so the J call may be wrong. The CDR3 totals 13 residues. Germline V gives CDR1 DFQATT, CDR2 SNEGSKA (reference sequence). The CDR3 sequence: CSARDPRYYEQFF. The CDR3, as DNA: TGCAGTGCTAGAGATCCTAGATATTATGAGCAGTTCTTC.

The sample holds many counts of this clonotype. The chain has TRBV4-3 and TRBJ2-2; D is perhaps TRBD1 or TRBD2 (5 bases each). Deletions cut 4 bases from V and 0 bases from J, with 12 bases between. The germline V gene has CDR1 LGHNA and CDR2 YSLEER. CDR3 size: 16 residues. Here the CDR3 reads CASSPVGTANTGELFF. The CDR3 bases are TGCGCCAGCAGCCCCGTGGGGACCGCGAACACCGGGGAGCTGTTTTTT.

This clonotype was seen at least ten times. V usage is TRBV12-3 or TRBV12-4 and J usage is TRBJ2-6, with D hard to call. Trimming left V 5 bases short and J 0 bases short, with 14 bases between. This CDR3 comprises 17 residues. This CDR3 is CASSIGIRSSGANVLTF. The CDR3 nucleotides read TGTGCCAGCAGTATTGGGATCCGATCCTCTGGGGCCAACGTCCTGACTTTC.